This TCR beta chain is from a study of blood T cell repertoires in COVID-19. Study-wide background: Collection of acute and convalescent COVID-19 samples took place in the United States, Italy and Spain. From T cells, B-cell-depleted T cells, or PBMCs came the material, which was cDNA or gDNA.

Seattle researchers signed up patients amid active infection and tracked them longitudinally. In the original analysis: Quantification of nucleated cells was approximated via reference gene primer amplification. Sequencing used immunoSEQ multiplex PCR; TCRdb keeps in-frame clones, though not all of them. The V and J calls and clone size come from that table; D and trimming were worked out from the DNA. Of fewer than 500,000 clones listed, 70% to 90% were seen once; the top ten hold about 0.91%. Germline-derived CDR1 and CDR2 are MNHEY and SVGAGI. The CDR3 has 15 amino acids. Trimming removed 6 bases from V and 3 bases from J; junction bases left unmatched: 10.

The receptor's source is a young man with COVID-19, enrolled during active disease. The V gene is TRBV6-5, the J gene TRBJ1-1; TRBD1 agrees at 7 bases. Sequencing was done on a sample of peripheral blood. Here the CDR3 reads CASRPGTDLYTEAFF. As DNA, the CDR3 is TGTGCCAGCAGACCCGGGACAGATCTCTACACTGAAGCTTTCTTT.